Following are 25 T cell receptor beta chains from one sample sequenced in a study of identical twins. TCRdb processed the 5' RACE reads anew with MiXCR; each CDR3 protein has one entry. The sample has under 450,000 distinct CDR3 sequences; around a sixth are singletons. The sequenced sample consisted of naive T cells sorted from blood. These receptors originate from a man aged 45-65 years in good health.

This clonotype was picked up many times. The rearrangement uses TRBV7-9 and TRBJ2-1; 9 bases are shared with TRBD2. The CDR3 length is 16 residues. The germline gives CDR1 SEHNR, CDR2 FQNEAQ (reference sequence). V lost 2 bases and J lost 8; bases outside the gene matches: 10. This CDR3 reads CASSLFSSGTSDEQFF. The CDR3 bases are TGTGCCAGCAGCTTATTCTCTAGCGGGACCTCCGATGAGCAGTTCTTC.

This chain joins TRBV29-1 and TRBJ1-1; 8 nucleotides line up with TRBD1. The CDR3 runs to 14 residues. The ends lost 3 bases at V and 0 bases at J; junction bases unmatched: 3. Germline CDR1 is SQVTM and CDR2 is ANQGSEA. This CDR3 is CSVEKTGVNTEAFF. The CDR3 bases are TGCAGCGTTGAGAAGACAGGGGTGAACACTGAAGCTTTCTTT.

The rearrangement joins TRBV25-1 to TRBJ2-4; 7 nucleotides line up with TRBD2. This CDR3 is built from 18 residues. Germline V gene lookup returns CDR1 MGHDK and CDR2 SYGVNS. Losses at the gene ends were 1 base for V and 1 base for J; bases not matched to a gene: 10. CDR3 coding DNA: TGTGCCAGCAGTGAATGGGTGGGAGGGGCGGCGGCCAAAAACATTCAGTACTTC. This codes for CASSEWVGGAAAKNIQYF.

CDR3: CASSLTLGGYEQFF. CDR3 nucleotide sequence: TGTGCCAGCAGCTTGACGTTAGGGGGTTATGAGCAGTTCTTC. This chain connects TRBV5-8 to TRBJ2-1, with D possibly TRBD1 on 6 matching bases. The germline CDR1 and CDR2 sequences are SGHTS and YDEGEE. CDR3 length equals 14 residues. The V end lost 1 base, the J end lost 8 bases, and 13 bases lay between the germline ends.

In this sample, this clonotype turned up many times. This chain joins TRBV4-3 and TRBJ2-5; the D is unclear. Germline-derived CDR1 and CDR2 are LGHNA and YSLEER. Between the trimmed V and J ends, which lost 4 bases and 5 bases, there was a span of 8 bases. The CDR3 extends over 12 amino acids. CDR3 sequence reads: CASSRSGETQYF. CDR3 nucleotide sequence: TGCGCCAGCAGCCGTAGTGGGGAGACCCAGTACTTC.

As concerns this clonotype: Since a much larger clone is just one base distant, this may be a read error. This chain uses TRBV29-1 with TRBJ2-1; maybe TRBD2 (6 bases). The germline CDR1 and CDR2 sequences are SQVTM and ANQGSEA. There are 12 residues in the CDR3. CDR3 region: CSTRAGSNEPFF. The CDR3 DNA sequence: TGCAGCACTCGTGCGGGGTCTAATGAGCCGTTCTTC.

This clonotype has at least ten counts. The V call is TRBV15, the J call TRBJ1-1; the D is unclear. CDR3 length: 13 residues. Trimming left V 0 bases short and J 7 bases short, with 9 bases between. Per germline, CDR1 LNHNV and CDR2 YYDKDF (reference sequence). The CDR3 DNA reads TGTGCCACCAGCAGAGATCTCGGAGATGAAGCTTTCTTT. It is translated as CATSRDLGDEAFF.

The chain employs TRBV15 and TRBJ1-5; no clear D. V was pared by 3 bases and J by 6 bases, with 9 bases between. The CDR3 consists of 13 residues. The germline V gene encodes CDR1 LNHNV and CDR2 YYDKDF (reference sequence). The CDR3 region has the DNA TGTGCCACCAGCAGTGAAAACAGTCAGCCCCAGCATTTT. Protein sequence: CATSSENSQPQHF.

The rearrangement uses TRBV7-3 and TRBJ2-3, with D perhaps matching TRBD2 (5 bases). Trimming took off 2 bases at V and 2 bases at J, with 11 bases between the two ends. This CDR3 is 15 amino acids long. In germline, CDR1 is SGHTA, CDR2 FQGTGA. This CDR3 is CASSLSSRITDTQYF. CDR3 DNA sequence: TGTGCCAGCAGCTTATCTAGCCGGATCACAGATACGCAGTATTTT.

This clonotype was counted at least ten times. The J gene is TRBJ2-7, the V gene TRBV29-1, with 9 bases that match TRBD1. The germline V gene has CDR1 SQVTM and CDR2 ANQGSEA. This CDR3 contains 14 residues. With 7 bases clipped from V and 4 bases from J, the junction kept 11 bases outside the gene matches. This chain's CDR3 is CSAVDRGTRYEQYF. The CDR3 DNA sequence: TGCAGCGCTGTGGACAGGGGAACGCGATACGAGCAGTACTTC.

This clonotype was detected many times. V is TRBV5-1 and J is TRBJ2-1, with TRBD2 matching over 12 bases. This CDR3 region has 16 residues. The germline V gene encodes CDR1 SGHRS and CDR2 YFSETQ. The V and J ends lost 1 base and 6 bases, in that order; junction bases with no gene match: 5. CDR3 nucleotides: TGCGCCAGCAGCTTGCTGCTAGCGGGGGGGGCCAATGAGCAGTTCTTC. This translates into CASSLLLAGGANEQFF.

This clonotype occurred many times. J is TRBJ1-5 and V is TRBV20-1; D unclear. CDR1 and CDR2 from the germline V gene are DFQATT and SNEGSKA (reference sequence). The CDR3 spans 16 residues. The ends were cut back, 6 bases at V and 0 bases at J, with 18 bases in the middle. CDR3 bases: TGCAGTGCAAGGGAGGCCGGGTCAAATAGCAATCAGCCCCAGCATTTT. It codes for CSAREAGSNSNQPQHF.

As to this clonotype: A read error may be the cause here, since a much bigger clone is one base away. CDR3 DNA sequence: TGTGCCAGCAGGAAGACAGGGATAGAGACCCAGTACTTC. It specifies CASRKTGIETQYF. J is TRBJ2-5 and V is TRBV12-3 or TRBV12-4, with 7 bases identical to TRBD1. The CDR3 totals 13 residues. J was trimmed by 4 bases and V by 6 bases; bases with no gene match: 5.

In this sample, this clonotype turned up many times. The chain has TRBV20-1 and TRBJ2-1, with D maybe TRBD2 (5 bases). Looked up from germline, CDR1 is DFQATT and CDR2 is SNEGSKA (reference sequence). Deletions cut 6 bases from V and 7 bases from J, with 19 bases between. The CDR3 has 14 residues. This chain's CDR3 is CSAGSLDGWNEQFF. CDR3 sequence (DNA): TGCAGTGCCGGGTCACTAGACGGATGGAATGAGCAGTTCTTC.

The CDR3 protein is CAISESASGRNYEQYF. The DNA of the CDR3 is TGTGCCATCAGTGAGTCAGCTAGCGGGAGGAACTACGAGCAGTACTTC. J is TRBJ2-7 and V is TRBV10-3, with 11 bases lining up with TRBD2. Germline V gene sequence: CDR1 ENHRY, CDR2 SYGVKD. The V segment lost 0 bases and the J segment 3 bases; nucleotides outside the gene matches: 4. The CDR3 is 16 residues long.

This clonotype has only one observation. The chain uses TRBV12-3 or TRBV12-4 and TRBJ2-2; no clear D gene. The CDR3 totals 14 residues. Trimming removed 10 bases from V and 6 bases from J, with 18 bases in between. The CDR3 is CATTDRADSGELFF. As DNA, the CDR3 is TGTGCCACCACCGACCGGGCGGATTCCGGGGAGCTGTTTTTT.

The V gene is TRBV29-1, the J gene TRBJ1-1; D is unresolved. V was cut by 4 bases and J by 4 bases, with 4 bases left in between. Germline CDR1 reads SQVTM; CDR2 reads ANQGSEA. The CDR3 runs 10 residues. The CDR3 DNA is TGCAGCGTTGTAGCCACTGAAGCTTTCTTT. It is translated as CSVVATEAFF.

The chain has TRBV5-5 and TRBJ2-7; D unresolved. V shed 0 bases and J shed 5 bases, with 9 bases lying between them. Germline V gene data show CDR1 as SGHKS and CDR2 as YYEKEE (reference sequence). This CDR3 spans 13 amino acids. The CDR3 bases are TGTGCCAGCAGCTTGGAAGGGATCCACGAGCAGTACTTC. It encodes CASSLEGIHEQYF.

The chain combines TRBV14 with TRBJ2-7; D is perhaps TRBD1 (5 bases). Germline V lookup: CDR1 SGHDN, CDR2 FVKESK. The V end lost 2 bases, the J end lost 4 bases, and 9 bases lay between the germline ends. This CDR3 has 13 residues. The CDR3 nucleotides are TGTGCCAGCAGCCAATCAGGGTGGTACGAGCAGTACTTC. It is translated as CASSQSGWYEQYF.

This clonotype was seen many times. The chain links TRBV7-8 to TRBJ2-7, with D perhaps being TRBD1 or TRBD2 (6 bases each). The CDR3 has 17 amino acids. Trimming cost V 5 bases and J 1 base, with 21 bases left between them. Germline V lookup: CDR1 SGHVS, CDR2 FQNEAQ. CDR3 residues: CASSPENREGGSYEQYF. Here the CDR3 DNA reads TGTGCCAGCAGCCCTGAGAACAGGGAAGGAGGGTCCTACGAGCAGTACTTC. The full variable domain, its missing parts supplied by reference TRBV7-8 and TRBJ2-7, is GAGVSQSPRYKVAKRGQDVALRCDPISGHVSLFWYQQALGQGPEFLTYFQNEAQLDKSGLPSDRFFAERPEGSVSTLKIQRTQQEDSAVYLCASSPENREGGSYEQYFGPGTRLTVT.

The V call is TRBV20-1, the J call TRBJ1-4; 7 bases agree with TRBD1. Trimming at V came to 5 bases and at J to 0 bases, leaving 6 bases not matched to a gene. The CDR3 is made up of 15 amino acids. The germline CDR1 and CDR2 sequences are DFQATT and SNEGSKA (reference sequence). CDR3 DNA sequence: TGCAGTGCTTGGGGACAGAGACCAACTAATGAAAAACTGTTTTTT. It yields the protein CSAWGQRPTNEKLFF.

The chain recombines TRBV5-1 with TRBJ1-1; no definite D call. CDR3 length: 14 residues. CDR1 and CDR2 (germline): SGHRS, YFSETQ. Trimming left V 2 bases short and J 1 base short, with 9 bases between. CDR3 sequence: CASSFALTNTEAFF. The CDR3 DNA reads TGCGCCAGCAGCTTCGCCCTGACGAACACTGAAGCTTTCTTT. The full variable domain, in which reference TRBV5-1 and TRBJ1-1 provide the parts outside the CDR3, is KAGVTQTPRYLIKTRGQQVTLSCSPISGHRSVSWYQQTPGQGLQFLFEYFSETQRNKGNFPGRFSGRQFSNSRSEMNVSTLELGDSALYLCASSFALTNTEAFFGQGTRLTVV.

This clonotype was counted between two and nine times. The rearrangement links TRBV28 to TRBJ2-3; possibly TRBD1 or TRBD2 for D (5 bases each). Germline CDR1 reads MDHEN; CDR2 reads SYDVKM. The CDR3 extends over 16 amino acids. Trimming removed 2 bases from V and 3 bases from J, with 15 bases in between. The CDR3 reads CASSLVPGTFTDTQYF. CDR3 coding DNA: TGTGCCAGCAGTTTAGTACCAGGGACCTTTACAGATACGCAGTATTTT.

In this sample, this clonotype turned up a few times. The CDR3 loop reads CAIRLDTGELFF. The CDR3, as DNA: TGTGCCATTAGGCTGGACACCGGGGAGCTGTTTTTT. The genes are TRBV12-3 or TRBV12-4 and TRBJ2-2; D gene ambiguous. There are 12 residues in the CDR3. V lost 10 bases to trimming and J lost 3 bases, with 9 bases between them.

This clonotype occurred a few times. The chain recombines TRBV24-1 with TRBJ1-5, with D possibly being TRBD1 (6 bases). The V gene's germline CDR1 is KGHDR and CDR2 SFDVKD. The CDR3 length is 14 residues. V lost 4 bases and J 2 bases, leaving 8 bases between the germline ends. The CDR3 loop is CATSEGQRNQPQHF. The DNA for the CDR3 is TGTGCCACCAGTGAAGGACAGCGCAATCAGCCCCAGCATTTT.